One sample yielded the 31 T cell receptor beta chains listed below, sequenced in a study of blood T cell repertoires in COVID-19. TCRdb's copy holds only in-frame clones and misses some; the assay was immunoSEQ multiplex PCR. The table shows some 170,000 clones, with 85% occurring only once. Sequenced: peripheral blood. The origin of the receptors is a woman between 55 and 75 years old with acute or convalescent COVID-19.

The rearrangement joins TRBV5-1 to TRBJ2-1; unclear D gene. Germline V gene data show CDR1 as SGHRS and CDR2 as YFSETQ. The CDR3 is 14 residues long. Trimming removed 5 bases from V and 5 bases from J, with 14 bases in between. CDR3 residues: CASSPLARNNEQFF. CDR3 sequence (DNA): TGCGCCAGCAGTCCTCTTGCGAGAAACAATGAGCAGTTCTTC.

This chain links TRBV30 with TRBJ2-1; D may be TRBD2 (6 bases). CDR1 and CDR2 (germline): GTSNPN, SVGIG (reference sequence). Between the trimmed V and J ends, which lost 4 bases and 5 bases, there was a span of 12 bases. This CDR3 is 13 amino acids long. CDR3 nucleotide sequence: TGTGCCTGGACTACTAGCAGGGACAATGAGCAGTTCTTC. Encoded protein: CAWTTSRDNEQFF.

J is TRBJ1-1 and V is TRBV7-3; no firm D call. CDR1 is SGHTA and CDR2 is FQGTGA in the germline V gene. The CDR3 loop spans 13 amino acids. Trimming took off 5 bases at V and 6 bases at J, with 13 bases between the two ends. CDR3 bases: TGTGCCAGCAGCACGACACCAGATGCTGAAGCTTTCTTT. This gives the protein CASSTTPDAEAFF.

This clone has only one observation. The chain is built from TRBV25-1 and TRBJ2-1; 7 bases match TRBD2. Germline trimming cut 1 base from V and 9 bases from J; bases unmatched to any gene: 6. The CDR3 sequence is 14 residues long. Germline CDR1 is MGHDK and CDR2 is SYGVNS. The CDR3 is CASSELGGAGEQFF. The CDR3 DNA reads TGTGCCAGCAGTGAATTGGGAGGGGCGGGTGAGCAGTTCTTC.

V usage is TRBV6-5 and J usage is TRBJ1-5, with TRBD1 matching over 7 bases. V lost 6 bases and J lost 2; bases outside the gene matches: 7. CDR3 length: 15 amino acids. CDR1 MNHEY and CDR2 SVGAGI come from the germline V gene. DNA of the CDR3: TGTGCCAGCAGCGGAGGACAGGTGGGCAATCAGCCCCAGCATTTT. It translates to CASSGGQVGNQPQHF.

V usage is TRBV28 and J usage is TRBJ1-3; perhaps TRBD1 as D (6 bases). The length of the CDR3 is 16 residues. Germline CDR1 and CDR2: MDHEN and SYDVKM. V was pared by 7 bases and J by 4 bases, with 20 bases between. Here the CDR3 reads CASTYPGGRVGNTIYF. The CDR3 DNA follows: TGTGCCAGCACTTACCCTGGGGGCAGGGTCGGAAACACCATATATTTT.

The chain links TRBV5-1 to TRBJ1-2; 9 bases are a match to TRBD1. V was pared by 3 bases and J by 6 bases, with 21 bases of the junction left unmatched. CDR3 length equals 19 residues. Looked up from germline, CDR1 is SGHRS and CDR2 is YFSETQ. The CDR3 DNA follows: TGCGCCAGCAGCTCTGGCCCCCCCGGGACAGGGATCGGTAGGAATGGCTACACCTTC. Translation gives CASSSGPPGTGIGRNGYTF. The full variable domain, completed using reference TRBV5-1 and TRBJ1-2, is KAGVTQTPRYLIKTRGQQVTLSCSPISGHRSVSWYQQTPGQGLQFLFEYFSETQRNKGNFPGRFSGRQFSNSRSEMNVSTLELGDSALYLCASSSGPPGTGIGRNGYTFGSGTRLTVV.

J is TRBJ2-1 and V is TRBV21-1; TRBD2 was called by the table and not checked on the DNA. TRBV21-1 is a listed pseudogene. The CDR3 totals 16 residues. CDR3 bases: TGTGCCAGCAGCTGGGGGGGGAAGGGTTCCTACAATGAGCAGTTCTTC. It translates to CASSWGGKGSYNEQFF.

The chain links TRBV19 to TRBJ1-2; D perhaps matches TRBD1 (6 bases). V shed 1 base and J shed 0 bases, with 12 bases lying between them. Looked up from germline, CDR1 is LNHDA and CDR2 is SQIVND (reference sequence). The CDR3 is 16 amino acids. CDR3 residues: CASSIGTAYTNYGYTF. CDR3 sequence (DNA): TGTGCCAGTAGTATAGGGACAGCCTATACTAACTATGGCTACACCTTC.

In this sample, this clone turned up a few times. CDR3 bases: TGTGCCAGCAGCATGGTGGGGAGCTCCTACAATGAGCAGTTCTTC. As protein: CASSMVGSSYNEQFF. V and J are TRBV27 and TRBJ2-1, with D perhaps matching TRBD2 (5 bases). Trimming pared 6 bases from V and 0 bases from J, leaving 12 bases between. Per the germline V gene, CDR1 is MNHEY and CDR2 is SMNVEV (reference sequence). This CDR3 is built from 15 residues.

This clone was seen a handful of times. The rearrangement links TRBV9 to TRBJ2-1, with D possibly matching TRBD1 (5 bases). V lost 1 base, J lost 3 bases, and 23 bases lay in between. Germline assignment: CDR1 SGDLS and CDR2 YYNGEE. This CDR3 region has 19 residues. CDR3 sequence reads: CASSVRPVSLGLNYNEQFF. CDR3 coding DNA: TGTGCCAGCAGCGTACGTCCCGTTTCGCTGGGGCTGAACTACAATGAGCAGTTCTTC.

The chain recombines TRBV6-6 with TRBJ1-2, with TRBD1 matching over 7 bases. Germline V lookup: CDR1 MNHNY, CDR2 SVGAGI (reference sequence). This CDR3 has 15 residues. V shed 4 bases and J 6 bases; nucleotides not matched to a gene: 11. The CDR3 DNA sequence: TGTGCCAGCAGTTCCCTAGAGGACAGGTCCGATGGCTACACCTTC. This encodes CASSSLEDRSDGYTF.

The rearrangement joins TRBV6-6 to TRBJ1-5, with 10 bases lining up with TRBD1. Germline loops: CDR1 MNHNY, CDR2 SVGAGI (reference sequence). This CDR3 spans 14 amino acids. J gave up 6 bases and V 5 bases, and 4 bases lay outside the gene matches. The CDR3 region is CASSGQGVVQPQHF. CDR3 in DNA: TGTGCCAGCAGTGGACAGGGGGTGGTTCAGCCCCAGCATTTT.

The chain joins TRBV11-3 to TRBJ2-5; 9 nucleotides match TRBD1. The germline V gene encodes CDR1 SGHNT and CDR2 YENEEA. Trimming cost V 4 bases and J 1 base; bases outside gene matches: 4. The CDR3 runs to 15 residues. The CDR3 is CASSSRTGAQETQYF. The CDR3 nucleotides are TGTGCCAGCAGCTCGCGGACAGGGGCCCAAGAGACCCAGTACTTC.

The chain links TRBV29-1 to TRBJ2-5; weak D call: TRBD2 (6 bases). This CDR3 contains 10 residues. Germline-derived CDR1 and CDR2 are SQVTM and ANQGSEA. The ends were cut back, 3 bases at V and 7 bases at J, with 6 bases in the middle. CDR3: CSVDGGTQYF. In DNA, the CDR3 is TGCAGCGTTGACGGGGGGACCCAGTACTTC.

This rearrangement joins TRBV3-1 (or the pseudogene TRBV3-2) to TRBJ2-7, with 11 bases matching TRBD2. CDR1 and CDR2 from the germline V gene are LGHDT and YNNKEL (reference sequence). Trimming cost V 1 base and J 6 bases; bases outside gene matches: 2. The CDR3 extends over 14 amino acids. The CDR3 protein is CASSQATSGTEQYF. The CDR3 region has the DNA TGTGCCAGCAGCCAAGCGACTAGCGGGACCGAGCAGTACTTC.

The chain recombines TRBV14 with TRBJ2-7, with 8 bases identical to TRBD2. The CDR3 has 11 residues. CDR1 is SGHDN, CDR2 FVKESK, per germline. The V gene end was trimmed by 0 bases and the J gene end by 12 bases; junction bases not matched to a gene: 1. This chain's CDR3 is CASSQEGLVYF. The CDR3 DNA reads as TGTGCCAGCAGCCAAGAGGGACTAGTGTACTTC.

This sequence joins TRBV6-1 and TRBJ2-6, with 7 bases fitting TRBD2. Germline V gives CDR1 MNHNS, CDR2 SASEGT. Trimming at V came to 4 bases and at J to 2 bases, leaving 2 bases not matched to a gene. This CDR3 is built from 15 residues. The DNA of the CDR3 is TGTGCCAGCAGTGCCGCGGGAGCTGGGGCCAACGTCCTGACTTTC. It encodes CASSAAGAGANVLTF.

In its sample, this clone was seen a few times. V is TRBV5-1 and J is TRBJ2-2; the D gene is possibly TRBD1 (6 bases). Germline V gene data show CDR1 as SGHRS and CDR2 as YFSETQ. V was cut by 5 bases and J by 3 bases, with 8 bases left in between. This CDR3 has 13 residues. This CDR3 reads CASSRQDTGELFF. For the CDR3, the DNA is TGCGCCAGCAGTAGACAGGACACCGGGGAGCTGTTTTTT.

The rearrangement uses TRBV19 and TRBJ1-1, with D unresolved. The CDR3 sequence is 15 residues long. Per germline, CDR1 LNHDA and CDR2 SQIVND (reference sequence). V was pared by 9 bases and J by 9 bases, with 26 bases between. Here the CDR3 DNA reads TGTGCCAGCTCGCCAATCGTAGAACTTAATGTGAAAGCTTTCTTT. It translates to CASSPIVELNVKAFF.

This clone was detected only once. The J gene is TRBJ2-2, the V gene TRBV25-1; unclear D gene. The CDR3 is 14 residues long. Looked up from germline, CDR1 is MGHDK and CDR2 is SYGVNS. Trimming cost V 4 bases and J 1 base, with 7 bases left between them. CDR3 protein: CASSVEENTGELFF. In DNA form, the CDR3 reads TGTGCCAGCAGTGTTGAGGAGAACACCGGGGAGCTGTTTTTT.

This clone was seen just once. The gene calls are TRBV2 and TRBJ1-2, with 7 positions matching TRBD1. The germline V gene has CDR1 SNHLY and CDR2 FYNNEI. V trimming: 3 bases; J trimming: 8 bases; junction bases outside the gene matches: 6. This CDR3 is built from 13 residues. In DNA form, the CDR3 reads TGTGCCAGCAGTGATGACAGGGAGGAAGGCTACACCTTC. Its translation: CASSDDREEGYTF.

The CDR3 here is CASSIRLAGGSGKYNEQFF. The DNA of the CDR3 is TGTGCCAGTAGTATTAGACTAGCGGGGGGCTCTGGTAAATACAATGAGCAGTTCTTC. This chain links TRBV19 with TRBJ2-1, with 13 bases that match TRBD2. CDR3 length: 19 amino acids. Germline V gene data show CDR1 as LNHDA and CDR2 as SQIVND (reference sequence). With 3 bases clipped from V and 4 bases from J, the junction kept 12 bases outside the gene matches. The variable domain in full, completed from reference TRBV19 and TRBJ2-1, reads DGGITQSPKYLFRKEGQNVTLSCEQNLNHDAMYWYRQDPGQGLRLIYYSQIVNDFQKGDIAEGYSVSREKKESFPLTVTSAQKNPTAFYLCASSIRLAGGSGKYNEQFFGPGTRLTVL.

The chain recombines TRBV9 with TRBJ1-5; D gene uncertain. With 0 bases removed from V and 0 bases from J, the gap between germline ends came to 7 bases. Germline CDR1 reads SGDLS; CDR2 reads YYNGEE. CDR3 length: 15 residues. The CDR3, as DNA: TGTGCCAGCAGCGTAGGGGCTGTTAGCAATCAGCCCCAGCATTTT. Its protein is CASSVGAVSNQPQHF.

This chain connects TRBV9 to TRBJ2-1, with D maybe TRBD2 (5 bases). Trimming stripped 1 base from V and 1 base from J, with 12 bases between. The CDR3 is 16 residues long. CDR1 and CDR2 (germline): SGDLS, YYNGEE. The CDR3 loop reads CASSVTSSLSYNEQFF. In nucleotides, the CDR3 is TGTGCCAGCAGCGTAACTAGTTCCCTTTCCTACAATGAGCAGTTCTTC.

CDR3 DNA: TGTGCCAGCAGCGTAAGCGCATGGGGACAGGGAAACAATGAGCAGTTCTTC. This gives the protein CASSVSAWGQGNNEQFF. This sequence joins TRBV9 and TRBJ2-1; 9 nucleotides match TRBD1. The CDR3 is made up of 17 amino acids. Germline V gives CDR1 SGDLS, CDR2 YYNGEE. V lost 1 base and J lost 5; bases outside the gene matches: 10.

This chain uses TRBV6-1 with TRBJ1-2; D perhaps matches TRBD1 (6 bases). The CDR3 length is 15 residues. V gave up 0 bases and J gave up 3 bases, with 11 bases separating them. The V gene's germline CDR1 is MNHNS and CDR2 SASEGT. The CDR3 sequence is CASSEATGGHYGYTF. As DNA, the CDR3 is TGTGCCAGCAGTGAAGCCACCGGGGGGCACTATGGCTACACCTTC.

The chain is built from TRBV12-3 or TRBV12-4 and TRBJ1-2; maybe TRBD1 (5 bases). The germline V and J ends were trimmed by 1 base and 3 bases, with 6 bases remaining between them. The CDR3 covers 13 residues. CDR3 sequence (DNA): TGTGCCAGCAGTTTAGGGGGGGACTATGGCTACACCTTC. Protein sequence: CASSLGGDYGYTF.

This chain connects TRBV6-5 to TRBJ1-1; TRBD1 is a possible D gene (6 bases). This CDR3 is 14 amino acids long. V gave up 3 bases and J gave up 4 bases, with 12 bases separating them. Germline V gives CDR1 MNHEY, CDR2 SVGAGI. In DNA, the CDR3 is TGTGCCAGCAGTTATTGGACAGTTTCCACTGAAGCTTTCTTT. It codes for CASSYWTVSTEAFF.

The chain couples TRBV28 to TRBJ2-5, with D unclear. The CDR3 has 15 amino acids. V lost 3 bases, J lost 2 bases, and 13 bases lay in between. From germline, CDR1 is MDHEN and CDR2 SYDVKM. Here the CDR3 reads CASSFDTRRQETQYF. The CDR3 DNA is TGTGCCAGCAGTTTCGACACCCGCCGACAAGAGACCCAGTACTTC.

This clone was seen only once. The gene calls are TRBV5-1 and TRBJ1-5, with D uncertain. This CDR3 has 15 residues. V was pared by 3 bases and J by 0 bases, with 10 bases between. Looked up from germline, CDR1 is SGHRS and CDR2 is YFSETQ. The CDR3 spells CASSYDGDSNQPQHF. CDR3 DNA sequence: TGCGCCAGCAGCTATGACGGGGATAGCAATCAGCCCCAGCATTTT.